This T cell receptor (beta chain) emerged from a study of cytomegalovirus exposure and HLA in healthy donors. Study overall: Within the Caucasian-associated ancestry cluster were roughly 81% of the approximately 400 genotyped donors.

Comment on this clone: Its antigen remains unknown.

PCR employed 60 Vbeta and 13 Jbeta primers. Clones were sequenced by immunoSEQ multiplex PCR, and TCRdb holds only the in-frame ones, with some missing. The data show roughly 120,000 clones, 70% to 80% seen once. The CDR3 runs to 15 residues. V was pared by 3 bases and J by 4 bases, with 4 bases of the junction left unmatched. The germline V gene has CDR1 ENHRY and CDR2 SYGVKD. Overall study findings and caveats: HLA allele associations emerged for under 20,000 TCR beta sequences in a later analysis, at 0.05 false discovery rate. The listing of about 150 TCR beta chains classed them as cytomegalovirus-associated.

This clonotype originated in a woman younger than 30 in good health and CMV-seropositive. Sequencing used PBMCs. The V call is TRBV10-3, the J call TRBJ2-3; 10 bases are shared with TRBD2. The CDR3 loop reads CAISETSGKADTQYF. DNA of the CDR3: TGTGCCATCAGTGAAACTAGCGGGAAGGCAGATACGCAGTATTTT.